These 20 T cell receptor beta chains were sequenced from one sample in a study of cytomegalovirus exposure and HLA in healthy donors. Profiling relied on immunoSEQ multiplex PCR, and the TCRdb table lists in-frame clones only, not all of them. This sample carries about 200,000 clones, 81% of them seen once, and the ten largest clones take 1% to 1.5%. Sequenced material: PBMCs. Source of these receptors: a woman between 25 and 40 years old in good health and CMV-seronegative.

The V call is TRBV7-8, the J call TRBJ1-5; TRBD1 aligns across 9 bases. After removal of 5 bases from V and 6 bases from J, the junction contained 8 bases not matched to a gene. Germline-derived CDR1 and CDR2 are SGHVS and FQNEAQ. There are 15 residues in the CDR3. In nucleotides, the CDR3 is TGTGCCAGCAGCCGATACCGGGACAGGGTTCAGCCCCAGCATTTT. Its translation: CASSRYRDRVQPQHF.

A single count supports this clone. This chain uses TRBV18 with TRBJ2-5, with D possibly TRBD1 on 6 matching bases. The CDR3 length is 14 residues. V was trimmed by 4 bases and J by 3 bases, leaving 12 bases between them. Germline CDR1 reads KGHSH; CDR2 reads LQKENI. CDR3 in amino acids: CASSRDKGKETQYF. The CDR3 bases are TGTGCCAGCTCACGGGACAAGGGTAAAGAGACCCAGTACTTC.

V usage is TRBV11-2 and J usage is TRBJ2-2; TRBD1 might be the D (5 bases). This CDR3 has 14 residues. CDR1 and CDR2 (germline): SGHAT, FQNNGV. V was pared by 5 bases and J by 0 bases, with 7 bases between. The CDR3 here is CASSLTANTGELFF. Written as DNA, the CDR3 is TGTGCCAGCAGCCTGACAGCGAACACCGGGGAGCTGTTTTTT.

The chain has TRBV5-1 and TRBJ1-6; D remains unclear. The length of the CDR3 is 15 residues. Trimming stripped 4 bases from V and 7 bases from J, with 15 bases between. Per germline, CDR1 SGHRS and CDR2 YFSETQ. The CDR3 bases are TGCGCCAGCAGCCCCTCTGGTAGGGAGAATTCACCCCTCCACTTT. Its translation: CASSPSGRENSPLHF. The complete variable domain, with remaining parts taken from reference TRBV5-1 and TRBJ1-6, reads KAGVTQTPRYLIKTRGQQVTLSCSPISGHRSVSWYQQTPGQGLQFLFEYFSETQRNKGNFPGRFSGRQFSNSRSEMNVSTLELGDSALYLCASSPSGRENSPLHFGNGTRLTVT.

This clone occurred a few times. The CDR3 DNA reads as TGCGCCAGCAGCTCGGGACAGGGAGGATATGGCTACACCTTC. Translating it yields CASSSGQGGYGYTF. J is TRBJ1-2 and V is TRBV5-1, with 9 bases identical to TRBD1. Germline-derived CDR1 and CDR2 are SGHRS and YFSETQ. The ends lost 3 bases at V and 5 bases at J; junction bases unmatched: 5. The CDR3 is made up of 14 amino acids.

This chain links TRBV28 with TRBJ2-2; TRBD1 agrees at 8 bases. The germline V gene has CDR1 MDHEN and CDR2 SYDVKM. CDR3 length: 15 amino acids. V shed 3 bases and J 4 bases; nucleotides not matched to a gene: 4. CDR3 coding DNA: TGTGCCAGCAGTTTGGGACAGGAGGTCACCGGGGAGCTGTTTTTT. Protein: CASSLGQEVTGELFF.

V gene TRBV18 combines with J gene TRBJ2-5; a weak D match, TRBD2 (6 bases). CDR3 length: 15 amino acids. V lost 0 bases and J 1 base, leaving 9 bases between the germline ends. CDR1 and CDR2 (germline): KGHSH, LQKENI. The CDR3 reads CASSPPRGIQETQYF. As DNA, the CDR3 is TGTGCCAGCTCACCACCGCGGGGAATCCAAGAGACCCAGTACTTC.

This clone came up many times. The J gene is TRBJ1-2, the V gene TRBV20-1; no clear D. Per the germline V gene, CDR1 is DFQATT and CDR2 is SNEGSKA (reference sequence). The CDR3 consists of 11 residues. The V gene lost 3 bases and the J gene lost 7 bases, with 9 bases spanning the gap. Written as DNA, the CDR3 is TGCAGTGCTAGTTTAGAAATTGGCTACACCTTC. Residues: CSASLEIGYTF.

The J gene is TRBJ1-1, the V gene TRBV5-1, with 7 bases that match TRBD1. Trimming removed 4 bases from V and 0 bases from J; junction bases left unmatched: 6. The CDR3 runs 15 residues. Looked up from germline, CDR1 is SGHRS and CDR2 is YFSETQ. The CDR3 coding sequence is TGCGCCAGCAGCACTAAGACAGGGCTGAACACTGAAGCTTTCTTT. Protein sequence: CASSTKTGLNTEAFF.

The rearrangement links TRBV7-3 to TRBJ1-2; maybe TRBD1 (5 bases). Germline V gene sequence: CDR1 SGHTA, CDR2 FQGTGA. This CDR3 region has 13 residues. Trimming took 4 bases from V and 7 from J, leaving 13 bases between them. In DNA, the CDR3 is TGTGCCAGCAGCTCTTCAGGGCCGGGTGGCTACACCTTC. Translation gives CASSSSGPGGYTF.

The V and J genes are TRBV5-1 and TRBJ2-1, with D perhaps matching TRBD2 (6 bases). Trimming cost V 3 bases and J 3 bases, with 13 bases left between them. The germline gives CDR1 SGHRS, CDR2 YFSETQ. The CDR3 loop spans 15 amino acids. The CDR3 coding sequence is TGCGCCAGCAGCTCCTCGTCGACTAGCTACAATGAGCAGTTCTTC. Residues: CASSSSSTSYNEQFF.

The chain uses TRBV6-4 and TRBJ2-7, with TRBD1 identical over 7 bases. Germline CDR1 reads MRHNA; CDR2 reads SNTAGT. The CDR3 sequence is 15 residues long. After removal of 10 bases from V and 4 bases from J, the junction contained 16 bases not matched to a gene. The DNA of the CDR3 is TGTGCCACCAGCCGATCGACAGGGTTGTTTTACGAGCAGTACTTC. This sequence encodes CATSRSTGLFYEQYF.

This rearrangement joins TRBV18 to TRBJ1-1; D remains ambiguous. V lost 4 bases, J lost 5 bases, and 11 bases lay in between. The CDR3 covers 13 residues. CDR1 KGHSH and CDR2 LQKENI come from the germline V gene. The CDR3 protein is CASSRGRETEAFF. For the CDR3, the DNA is TGTGCCAGCTCACGCGGACGGGAGACTGAAGCTTTCTTT.

This sequence joins TRBV7-9 and TRBJ2-7; no clear D gene. The V end was cut by 8 bases, the J end by 0 bases, with 14 bases between. This CDR3 is built from 14 residues. In germline, CDR1 is SEHNR, CDR2 FQNEAQ (reference sequence). CDR3 protein: CASSPEPGSYEQYF. The CDR3 DNA reads as TGTGCCAGCTCCCCGGAGCCGGGCTCCTACGAGCAGTACTTC. The variable domain in full, with the rest retrieved from reference TRBV7-9 and TRBJ2-7, is DTGVSQNPRHKITKRGQNVTFRCDPISEHNRLYWYRQTLGQGPEFLTYFQNEAQLEKSRLLSDRFSAERPKGSFSTLEIQRTEQGDSAMYLCASSPEPGSYEQYFGPGTRLTVT.

The chain links TRBV10-3 to TRBJ1-6, with unresolved D. V was trimmed by 4 bases and J by 8 bases, leaving 9 bases between them. The germline V gene has CDR1 ENHRY and CDR2 SYGVKD. There are 13 residues in the CDR3. The CDR3 loop is CAISGSQDSPLHF. CDR3 sequence (DNA): TGTGCCATCAGTGGTTCTCAGGATTCACCCCTCCACTTT.

This chain joins TRBV5-1 and TRBJ2-7, with 7 bases fitting TRBD1. There are 14 residues in the CDR3. Germline V gene lookup returns CDR1 SGHRS and CDR2 YFSETQ. Trimming cost V 2 bases and J 5 bases; bases outside gene matches: 7. The CDR3 bases are TGCGCCAGCAGCTTTCAGGGGGTAATGAACGAGCAGTACTTC. This codes for CASSFQGVMNEQYF.

J is TRBJ1-1 and V is TRBV5-1, with 9 bases matching TRBD1. CDR1 and CDR2 (germline): SGHRS, YFSETQ. J gave up 1 base and V 2 bases, and 3 bases lay outside the gene matches. CDR3 length: 15 residues. CDR3 residues: CASSLEQGANTEAFF. The CDR3 nucleotides read TGCGCCAGCAGCTTAGAACAGGGGGCGAACACTGAAGCTTTCTTT.

This chain joins TRBV27 and TRBJ2-6; maybe TRBD1 (5 bases). Between the trimmed V and J ends, which lost 5 bases and 0 bases, there was a span of 17 bases. Germline assignment: CDR1 MNHEY and CDR2 SMNVEV (reference sequence). This CDR3 has 18 residues. This CDR3 reads CASSALQVRSSGANVLTF. The CDR3, as DNA: TGTGCCAGCAGTGCCCTACAGGTCCGGTCCTCTGGGGCCAACGTCCTGACTTTC.

The rearrangement links TRBV6-5 to TRBJ1-2; D gene ambiguous. Trimming took off 0 bases at V and 4 bases at J, with 6 bases between the two ends. This CDR3 has 13 amino acids. Germline CDR1 is MNHEY and CDR2 is SVGAGI. CDR3: CASSYSGSYGYTF. CDR3 coding DNA: TGTGCCAGCAGTTACTCCGGGAGCTATGGCTACACCTTC.

V and J are TRBV30 and TRBJ1-1; TRBD1 might be the D (6 bases). The CDR3 is 14 amino acids. Germline V gives CDR1 GTSNPN, CDR2 SVGIG (reference sequence). The V end lost 2 bases, the J end lost 4 bases, and 14 bases lay between the germline ends. The CDR3 region is CAWSLQGTSTEAFF. For the CDR3, the DNA is TGTGCCTGGAGTCTACAGGGAACGAGCACTGAAGCTTTCTTT.